The rows below give T cell receptor beta chains drawn from one sample of a study of blood T cell repertoires in COVID-19. Method: immunoSEQ multiplex PCR; TCRdb's copy keeps in-frame clones and lacks some. The profile covers over 75,000 clones, with just under 80% appearing a single time and 16% taken by the ten largest. The sequenced sample was peripheral blood. The receptors come from a human donor in a cohort sampled during active COVID-19. The CDR3 runs from the conserved cysteine through the conserved F or W. The D gene is left open where the match is weak. Clone sizes are given selectively: once, few, many, or a class where the clone is expanded.

CASSPRTGGTNGYTF | TGTGCCAGCAGCCCTCGGACAGGAGGTACTAATGGCTACACCTTC | TRBV7-2 | - | TRBJ1-2 | TRBD1
CASRDRGFSGANVLTF | TGTGCCAGCCGGGACAGGGGATTCTCTGGGGCCAACGTCCTGACTTTC | TRBV19 | - | TRBJ2-6 | TRBD1
CASSAEPTGYFSGNTIYF | TGTGCCAGCAGCGCAGAACCGACAGGGTACTTCTCTGGAAACACCATATATTTT | TRBV9 | - | TRBJ1-3 | TRBD1
CASSPTSGYQYF | TGCGCCAGCAGCCCCACCTCAGGGTACCAGTACTTC | TRBV4-1 | few | TRBJ2-7 | -
CASNPGGGLTQPQHF | TGTGCCAGCAATCCGGGAGGGGGGTTAACTCAGCCCCAGCATTTT | TRBV28 | many | TRBJ1-5 | -
CASSFQGQGEQFF | TGTGCCAGCAGTTTTCAGGGGCAAGGTGAGCAGTTCTTC | TRBV27 | - | TRBJ2-1 | -
CASSSGLLYGYTF | TGTGCCAGCAGTTCAGGACTACTTTATGGCTACACCTTC | TRBV12-3/TRBV12-4 | - | TRBJ1-2 | -
CASSQNGGGEEFF | TGTGCCAGCAGCCAAAACGGGGGGGGAGAAGAGTTCTTC | TRBV3-1/TRBV3-2 | - | TRBJ2-1 | TRBD2
CASSALAGGPRDTQYF | TGTGCCAGCAGTGCTCTAGCGGGAGGGCCTAGAGATACGCAGTATTTT | TRBV25-1 | - | TRBJ2-3 | TRBD2
CASSHRRDSSGNTIYF | TGTGCCAGCTCACACCGTCGGGACAGCTCTGGAAACACCATATATTTT | TRBV18 | - | TRBJ1-3 | TRBD1
CAIKNSGYTEAFF | TGTGCCATCAAAAACAGCGGTTACACTGAAGCTTTCTTT | TRBV10-3 | - | TRBJ1-1 | -
CASKKEGAPNPDGYTF | TGCGCCAGCAAAAAAGAGGGTGCCCCCAATCCGGATGGCTACACCTTC | TRBV10-1 | few | TRBJ1-2 | -
CASSLTWDTNSPLHF | TGTGCCAGCAGCTTAACGTGGGACACTAATTCACCCCTCCACTTT | TRBV7-9 | few | TRBJ1-6 | -
CASGSGGWNTEAFF | TGTGCTAGCGGTTCGGGGGGTTGGAACACTGAAGCTTTCTTT | TRBV12-5 | - | TRBJ1-1 | -
CASSLMGGKETQYF | TGTGCCAGCAGCTTAATGGGGGGTAAAGAGACCCAGTACTTC | TRBV11-1 | - | TRBJ2-5 | -
CASSQTGGYYNEQFF | TGTGCCAGCAGTCAGACTGGGGGGTACTACAATGAGCAGTTCTTC | TRBV7-9 | - | TRBJ2-1 | -
CASSLVESSGRANTGELFF | TGTGCCAGCAGCTTAGTCGAATCTAGCGGGAGGGCGAACACCGGGGAGCTGTTTTTT | TRBV11-2 | - | TRBJ2-2 | TRBD2
CASINQIGRPDTQYF | TGTGCCAGCATCAATCAAATCGGGAGGCCAGATACGCAGTATTTT | TRBV28 | - | TRBJ2-3 | TRBD2
CASSGRGAGGYTF | TGTGCCAGCAGTGGGAGAGGCGCCGGGGGCTACACCTTC | TRBV6-4 | - | TRBJ1-2 | -
CASSFGGWGYTF | TGTGCCAGCAGCTTCGGGGGATGGGGCTACACCTTC | TRBV7-9 | few | TRBJ1-2 | -
CASRAEGGNTQYF | TGCGCCAGCCGAGCAGAGGGCGGGAATACGCAGTATTTT | TRBV5-1 | - | TRBJ2-3 | -
CASSPGTGGTGELFF | TGTGCCAGCAGCCCCGGGACAGGGGGGACCGGGGAGCTGTTTTTT | TRBV5-6 | - | TRBJ2-2 | TRBD1
CASSRGTGPTDTQYF | TGTGCCAGCAGCCGGGGGACAGGGCCCACAGATACGCAGTATTTT | TRBV11-3 | once | TRBJ2-3 | TRBD1
CASSSSGYYEQYF | TGTGCCAGCAGCAGTTCGGGGTACTACGAGCAGTACTTC | TRBV7-2 | - | TRBJ2-7 | -
CATGGLAGGVEQFF | TGTGCCACCGGCGGACTAGCGGGAGGGGTTGAGCAGTTCTTC | TRBV24-1 | - | TRBJ2-1 | TRBD2
CASSPHSREAFNEQFF | TGTGCCAGCAGCCCACATTCCCGGGAGGCCTTCAATGAGCAGTTCTTC | TRBV11-2 | - | TRBJ2-1 | TRBD2
CASADRGSYEQYF | TGTGCCAGCGCGGACAGGGGGAGCTACGAGCAGTACTTC | TRBV28 | few | TRBJ2-7 | TRBD1
CATSDAGAWTGELFF | TGTGCCACCAGTGATGCGGGGGCCTGGACCGGGGAGCTGTTTTTT | TRBV24-1 | - | TRBJ2-2 | -
CASSFRGVAATNEKLFF | TGTGCCAGCAGCTTCCGGGGGGTGGCTGCAACTAATGAAAAACTGTTTTTT | TRBV11-2 | - | TRBJ1-4 | -
CASSVDLNLYSGANVLTF | TGTGCCAGCAGCGTAGACCTAAACCTTTACTCTGGGGCCAACGTCCTGACTTTC | TRBV9 | once | TRBJ2-6 | -
CAWSGQGAPSNQPQHF | TGTGCCTGGAGTGGACAGGGGGCGCCTAGCAATCAGCCCCAGCATTTT | TRBV30 | - | TRBJ1-5 | TRBD1
CASSLEGQFNGYTF | TGCGCCAGCAGCTTGGAAGGACAGTTTAATGGCTACACCTTC | TRBV5-1 | - | TRBJ1-2 | -
CASSPKRASGGTNTGELFF | TGTGCCAGCAGCCCGAAGCGAGCTAGCGGGGGGACGAACACCGGGGAGCTGTTTTTT | TRBV5-4 | once | TRBJ2-2 | TRBD2
CASSLIGGSGYEQFF | TGTGCCAGCAGTTTGATCGGCGGGTCTGGCTATGAGCAGTTCTTC | TRBV28 | once | TRBJ2-1 | -
CASSTSVGQGVGSGANVLTF | TGTGCCAGTAGTACCTCGGTGGGACAGGGAGTAGGCTCTGGGGCCAACGTCCTGACTTTC | TRBV19 | - | TRBJ2-6 | TRBD1
CASSSGTSGLYNEQFF | TGTGCCAGCAGTTCCGGGACTAGCGGGTTATACAATGAGCAGTTCTTC | TRBV28 | - | TRBJ2-1 | TRBD2
CASSSSGVTYNEQFF | TGCGCCAGCAGCTCTAGCGGGGTGACCTACAATGAGCAGTTCTTC | TRBV5-1 | few | TRBJ2-1 | TRBD2
CASSLAGGAGGELFF | TGTGCCAGCAGTTTAGCAGGGGGCGCGGGCGGGGAGCTGTTTTTT | TRBV28 | - | TRBJ2-2 | TRBD1
CASRSGQGLNQPQHF | TGTGCCAGCAGGAGTGGACAGGGGCTTAATCAGCCCCAGCATTTT | TRBV27 | - | TRBJ1-5 | TRBD1
CASSLNSAEGYGYTF | TGTGCCAGCAGTCTCAACAGTGCAGAGGGCTATGGCTACACCTTC | TRBV7-8 | - | TRBJ1-2 | -
CASSLAGERETQYF | TGTGCCAGCAGCCTAGCGGGAGAACGGGAGACCCAGTACTTC | TRBV7-9 | many | TRBJ2-5 | TRBD2
CASSQWTGNTDTQYF | TGTGCCAGCAGCCAGTGGACAGGGAACACAGATACGCAGTATTTT | TRBV14 | - | TRBJ2-3 | TRBD1
CASSIPGTRSKEQFF | TGTGCCAGTAGTATCCCCGGGACTAGGTCAAAGGAGCAGTTCTTC | TRBV19 | - | TRBJ2-1 | TRBD2
CASSPSFGDTQYF | TGTGCCAGCAGTCCCAGCTTCGGGGATACGCAGTATTTT | TRBV6-2/TRBV6-3 | - | TRBJ2-3 | -
CASSPRDRLYYGYTF | TGTGCCAGCAGTCCGCGGGACAGGCTATACTATGGCTACACCTTC | TRBV25-1 | - | TRBJ1-2 | TRBD1
CASSTETNRAEAFF | TGCGCCAGCAGCACAGAAACCAACAGGGCTGAAGCTTTCTTT | TRBV5-1 | - | TRBJ1-1 | -
CASSREGTNEKLFF | TGTGCCAGCAGCCGGGAGGGGACCAATGAAAAACTGTTTTTT | TRBV5-4 | - | TRBJ1-4 | -
CASSPSRTGFGGELFF | TGTGCCAGTAGCCCCTCCCGGACAGGGTTTGGCGGGGAGCTGTTTTTT | TRBV19 | once | TRBJ2-2 | TRBD1
CASGGTDGYTF | TGTGCCAGCGGGGGGACGGATGGCTACACCTTC | TRBV2 | - | TRBJ1-2 | -
CASSSGLAGGRSTGELFF | TGTGCCAGCAGTTCGGGACTAGCGGGGGGGCGCAGTACCGGGGAGCTGTTTTTT | TRBV5-4 | - | TRBJ2-2 | TRBD2
CAATGESQPQHF | TGTGCCGCCACAGGGGAGAGTCAGCCCCAGCATTTT | TRBV30 | - | TRBJ1-5 | TRBD1
CAWSYRGQRVNTEAFF | TGTGCCTGGAGTTACAGGGGGCAGAGGGTGAACACTGAAGCTTTCTTT | TRBV30 | - | TRBJ1-1 | TRBD1
CASRPTVGEAFF | TGTGCCAGCAGGCCCACAGTAGGCGAAGCTTTCTTT | TRBV6-5 | - | TRBJ1-1 | -